The 27 T cell receptor beta chains below all came from one sample that was sequenced in a study of shared clonotypes between healthy human individuals. Produced via immunoSEQ multiplex PCR; TCRdb's table is partial and in-frame only. The data hold a few million clones, with roughly nine tenths observed a single time. Source material: naive CD4+ T cells sorted from blood. Subset specified: CD45RA+ positively selected. Every receptor here comes from a young man in good health.

Note on this clone: At one boundary the junction diverges from the germline segment, which might be a read error. The chain links TRBV7-7 to TRBJ2-4; D remains unclear. The CDR3 covers 14 residues. From germline, CDR1 is SSHAT and CDR2 FNYEAQ (reference sequence). CDR3 sequence: CASSLRAGKSSQYF. The CDR3 DNA sequence: TGTGCTAGCAGCTTAAGGGCCGGTAAATCTAGTCAGTACTTC.

The rearrangement uses TRBV6-1 and TRBJ1-1, with TRBD1 identical over 10 bases. Germline CDR1 and CDR2: MNHNS and SASEGT. Trimming at V came to 0 bases and at J to 10 bases, leaving 8 bases not matched to a gene. This CDR3 is 15 amino acids long. The DNA for the CDR3 is TGTGCCAGCAGTGAAGCCGCGCGACAGGGGGCTAGAGCTTTCTTT. Amino acid sequence: CASSEAARQGARAFF.

The chain carries TRBV25-1 and TRBJ2-2, with 8 bases matching TRBD2. The CDR3 is made up of 14 amino acids. Germline CDR1 and CDR2: MGHDK and SYGVNS. With V trimmed by 6 bases and J by 5 bases, 5 bases remained unmatched. The CDR3 nucleotides are TGTGCCAGCAGCCAAGCGGGAGTGACCGGGGAGCTGTTTTTT. Encoded protein: CASSQAGVTGELFF.

The V and J genes are TRBV14 and TRBJ2-2; 7 nucleotides align to TRBD1. V gave up 0 bases and J gave up 3 bases; unmatched junction bases: 4. Germline V gene sequence: CDR1 SGHDN, CDR2 FVKESK. The CDR3 length is 16 residues. This chain's CDR3 is CASSQESGQYTGELFF. The CDR3 region has the DNA TGTGCCAGCAGCCAAGAGTCGGGACAGTACACCGGGGAGCTGTTTTTT.

This chain uses TRBV11-2 with TRBJ2-7; TRBD1 or TRBD2 may be the D gene (5 bases each). Germline CDR1 and CDR2: SGHAT and FQNNGV. With 5 bases removed from V and 2 bases from J, the gap between germline ends came to 16 bases. The CDR3 runs to 15 residues. The CDR3 nucleotides are TGTGCCAGCAGCCTAAACCGGGACGGAACCTACGAGCAGTACTTC. This encodes CASSLNRDGTYEQYF. The full variable domain, rest sourced from reference TRBV11-2 and TRBJ2-7, is EAGVAQSPRYKIIEKRQSVAFWCNPISGHATLYWYQQILGQGPKLLIQFQNNGVVDDSQLPKDRFSAERLKGVDSTLKIQPAKLEDSAVYLCASSLNRDGTYEQYFGPGTRLTVT.

The chain joins TRBV5-6 to TRBJ2-1; 14 bases fit TRBD2. The CDR3 consists of 19 residues. Trimming took 4 bases from V and 1 from J; bases not matched to a gene: 10. Germline values: CDR1 SGHDT, CDR2 YYEEEE. The CDR3, as DNA: TGTGCCAGCAGCCTTCCGGGTGGACTAGCGGGGGGTTCCTACAATGAGCAGTTCTTC. This translates into CASSLPGGLAGGSYNEQFF.

This sequence joins TRBV30 and TRBJ1-1; 9 bases match TRBD1. This CDR3 has 13 residues. V shed 5 bases and J 10 bases; nucleotides not matched to a gene: 11. The germline V gene encodes CDR1 GTSNPN and CDR2 SVGIG (reference sequence). The CDR3 region is CAWVLGQGLGAFF. CDR3 DNA: TGTGCCTGGGTCCTGGGACAGGGTTTAGGAGCTTTCTTT.

The rearrangement links TRBV18 to TRBJ2-3, with D perhaps matching TRBD1 (6 bases). The CDR3 loop spans 15 amino acids. V lost 6 bases and J lost 2, with 15 bases in between. Germline V gives CDR1 KGHSH, CDR2 LQKENI. This CDR3 reads CASSPSDSYTDTQYF. The CDR3 region has the DNA TGTGCCAGCTCCCCCTCGGACAGCTACACAGATACGCAGTATTTT.

The sample holds one count of this clone. The V and J genes are TRBV27 and TRBJ2-7, with 8 bases matching TRBD1. The V segment lost 5 bases and the J segment 2 bases; nucleotides outside the gene matches: 5. Looked up from germline, CDR1 is MNHEY and CDR2 is SMNVEV (reference sequence). There are 14 residues in the CDR3. This CDR3 reads CASSAQGAPYEQYF. As DNA, the CDR3 is TGTGCCAGCAGTGCCCAGGGGGCCCCCTACGAGCAGTACTTC.

The gene calls are TRBV29-1 and TRBJ2-2, with 13 bases matching TRBD2. Germline CDR1 is SQVTM and CDR2 is ANQGSEA. V dropped 7 bases and J dropped 1; count of bases not matched to a gene: 3. The CDR3 covers 15 residues. The CDR3 DNA reads TGCAGCGCCCGGACTAGCGGGGGGAACACCGGGGAGCTGTTTTTT. As protein: CSARTSGGNTGELFF.

The chain uses TRBV1 and TRBJ1-4. TRBV1 is listed as a pseudogene. The CDR3 runs to 16 residues. CDR3 in DNA: TGCACCAGCAGCGGGGGAGACACCCGGGGGAATGAAAAACTGTTTTTT. Translation gives CTSSGGDTRGNEKLFF.

The chain links TRBV10-3 to TRBJ2-1; 10 bases line up with TRBD2. Germline values: CDR1 ENHRY, CDR2 SYGVKD. The J segment lost 5 bases and the V segment lost 3 bases, leaving 4 bases of the junction unmatched. This CDR3 is 15 amino acids long. This CDR3 is CAISEGLAANNEQFF. The CDR3 nucleotides are TGTGCCATCAGTGAAGGACTAGCGGCAAACAATGAGCAGTTCTTC.

The chain uses TRBV7-2 and TRBJ2-1; 8 positions agree with TRBD2. From germline, CDR1 is SGHTA and CDR2 FQGNSA. The CDR3 length is 15 residues. With 3 bases clipped from V and 8 bases from J, the junction kept 9 bases outside the gene matches. This CDR3 reads CASSLETGLVYEQFF. In DNA form, the CDR3 reads TGTGCCAGCAGCTTGGAAACGGGACTAGTCTATGAGCAGTTCTTC. Full variable domain (remainder filled in from reference TRBV7-2 and TRBJ2-1): GAGVSQSPSNKVTEKGKDVELRCDPISGHTALYWYRQSLGQGLEFLIYFQGNSAPDKSGLPSDRFSAERTGGSVSTLTIQRTQQEDSAVYLCASSLETGLVYEQFFGPGTRLTVL.

V gene TRBV18 combines with J gene TRBJ2-5, with D possibly TRBD2 on 6 matching bases. The CDR3 is made up of 15 amino acids. V lost 2 bases to trimming and J lost 5 bases, with 15 bases between them. The germline CDR1 and CDR2 sequences are KGHSH and LQKENI. The CDR3 nucleotides read TGTGCCAGCTCACCAATAGCGGCCAGGGAGGAGACCCAGTACTTC. Amino acid sequence: CASSPIAAREETQYF.

This clone was seen just once. The gene calls are TRBV6-5 and TRBJ1-5; D unresolved. The CDR3 totals 14 residues. Trimming removed 1 base from V and 7 bases from J, with 11 bases in between. CDR1 and CDR2 (germline): MNHEY, SVGAGI. DNA of the CDR3: TGTGCCAGCAGTTACTTAACGGAGGGACAGCCCCAGCATTTT. It translates to CASSYLTEGQPQHF.

This chain links TRBV5-1 with TRBJ1-3; D is ambiguous. In germline, CDR1 is SGHRS, CDR2 YFSETQ. This CDR3 is built from 15 residues. Trimming removed 4 bases at V and 2 bases at J, with 13 bases between. The CDR3 region has the DNA TGCGCCAGCAGCCCGGGCCTCAGCACTGGAAACACCATATATTTT. It is translated as CASSPGLSTGNTIYF.

This chain connects TRBV2 to TRBJ1-1; a weak D match, TRBD1 (6 bases). Germline CDR1 is SNHLY and CDR2 is FYNNEI. Trimming removed 6 bases at V and 4 bases at J, with 12 bases between. The CDR3 consists of 13 residues. CDR3 in DNA: TGTGCCAGCAGAGAGGGGGAGGGCACTGAAGCTTTCTTT. It encodes CASREGEGTEAFF.

The chain links TRBV6-5 to TRBJ1-1; no reliable D call. The CDR3 has 13 amino acids. CDR1 MNHEY and CDR2 SVGAGI come from the germline V gene. The germline V and J ends were trimmed by 2 bases and 4 bases, with 8 bases remaining between them. CDR3 sequence: CASSYADSTEAFF. As DNA, the CDR3 is TGTGCCAGCAGTTACGCGGATTCCACTGAAGCTTTCTTT.

J is TRBJ2-1 and V is TRBV7-9, with 9 positions matching TRBD2. Trimming cost V 4 bases and J 3 bases; bases outside gene matches: 7. Germline loops: CDR1 SEHNR, CDR2 FQNEAQ (reference sequence). The CDR3 totals 16 residues. CDR3 DNA: TGTGCCAGCAGCTCAGGGGGTAGCGGGGGCTACAATGAGCAGTTCTTC. It specifies CASSSGGSGGYNEQFF.

On this clone itself: Different DNA sequences within this sample yield the same CDR3. This chain links TRBV29-1 with TRBJ2-7; D gene unclear. The V end lost 5 bases, the J end lost 2 bases, and 10 bases lay between the germline ends. The germline V gene has CDR1 SQVTM and CDR2 ANQGSEA. This CDR3 is built from 12 residues. As DNA, the CDR3 is TGCAGCGTTCGTCCAGGAACCTACGAGCAGTACTTC. This codes for CSVRPGTYEQYF.

In DNA, the CDR3 is TGTGCCAGCAGTGGAACCGGGGCCTACACCTTC. The encoded protein is CASSGTGAYTF. The V call is TRBV28, the J call TRBJ1-2, with a weak D call TRBD1 (5 bases). The CDR3 consists of 11 residues. V was pared by 5 bases and J by 10 bases, with 11 bases between. In germline, CDR1 is MDHEN, CDR2 SYDVKM.

V usage is TRBV19 and J usage is TRBJ2-5; D may be TRBD2 (7 bases). The CDR3 loop spans 13 amino acids. V was shortened by 4 bases and J by 5 bases, with 11 bases between the two germline ends. Germline CDR1 reads LNHDA; CDR2 reads SQIVND (reference sequence). CDR3 region: CASSTGRGETQYF. CDR3 bases: TGTGCCAGTAGTACGGGGAGGGGGGAGACCCAGTACTTC.

This sequence joins TRBV18 and TRBJ2-7; no firm D call. This CDR3 has 14 residues. With 3 bases removed from V and 2 bases from J, the gap between germline ends came to 11 bases. Looked up from germline, CDR1 is KGHSH and CDR2 is LQKENI. In DNA, the CDR3 is TGTGCCAGCTCACCGGTTAGCAATCCCTACGAGCAGTACTTC. Translated, it gives CASSPVSNPYEQYF.

The V call is TRBV11-2, the J call TRBJ1-6, with D unclear. V was cut by 2 bases and J by 10 bases, with 6 bases left in between. Looked up from germline, CDR1 is SGHAT and CDR2 is FQNNGV. The CDR3 totals 12 residues. The CDR3 DNA reads TGTGCCAGCAGCTTAAATGGCTCACCCCTCCACTTT. Its protein is CASSLNGSPLHF.

A word on this clone: At the DNA level, this CDR3 is encoded by other sequences in the same sample as well. The chain recombines TRBV6-1 with TRBJ2-3; possibly TRBD2 for D (5 bases). This CDR3 is 14 amino acids long. Germline V CDR1 and CDR2: MNHNS, SASEGT. The V gene lost 6 bases and the J gene lost 3 bases, with 13 bases spanning the gap. The CDR3 DNA reads as TGTGCCAGCAGGAGGACGGGGTCTACAGATACGCAGTATTTT. This codes for CASRRTGSTDTQYF.

This chain joins TRBV4-1 and TRBJ1-2, with 7 bases aligning to TRBD1. Trimming at V came to 3 bases and at J to 4 bases, leaving 5 bases not matched to a gene. Germline assignment: CDR1 MGHRA and CDR2 YSYEKL. The CDR3 sequence is 14 residues long. Here the CDR3 reads CASSQGQILYGYTF. The CDR3 DNA sequence: TGCGCCAGCAGCCAGGGACAGATTCTCTATGGCTACACCTTC.

The V call is TRBV6-6, the J call TRBJ2-4; 9 nucleotides align to TRBD1. Germline assignment: CDR1 MNHNY and CDR2 SVGAGI (reference sequence). The ends lost 6 bases at V and 7 bases at J; junction bases unmatched: 4. The CDR3 covers 13 residues. The CDR3 sequence: CASRQGQGNIQYF. CDR3 bases: TGTGCCAGCAGACAAGGACAGGGGAACATTCAGTACTTC.